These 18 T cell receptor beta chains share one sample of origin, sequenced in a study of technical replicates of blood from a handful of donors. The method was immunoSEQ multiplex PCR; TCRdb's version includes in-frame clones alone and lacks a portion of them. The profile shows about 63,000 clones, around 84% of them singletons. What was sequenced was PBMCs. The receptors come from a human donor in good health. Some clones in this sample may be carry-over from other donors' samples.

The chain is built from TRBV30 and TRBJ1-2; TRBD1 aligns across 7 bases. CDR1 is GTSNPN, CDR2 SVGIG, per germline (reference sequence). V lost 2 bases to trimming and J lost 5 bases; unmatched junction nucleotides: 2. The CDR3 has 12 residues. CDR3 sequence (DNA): TGTGCCTGGAGTCGACAGGGATATGGCTACACCTTC. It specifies CAWSRQGYGYTF.

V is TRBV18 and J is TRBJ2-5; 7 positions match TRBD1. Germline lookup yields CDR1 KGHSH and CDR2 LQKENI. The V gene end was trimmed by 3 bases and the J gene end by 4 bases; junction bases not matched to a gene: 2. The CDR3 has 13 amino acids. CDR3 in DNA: TGTGCCAGCTCACCGAGGGGGCTAGAGACCCAGTACTTC. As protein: CASSPRGLETQYF.

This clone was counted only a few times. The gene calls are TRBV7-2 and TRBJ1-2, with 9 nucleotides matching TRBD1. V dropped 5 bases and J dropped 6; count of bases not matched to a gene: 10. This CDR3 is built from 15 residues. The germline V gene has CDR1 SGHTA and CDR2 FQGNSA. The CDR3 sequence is CASSQPPQGADGYTF. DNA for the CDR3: TGTGCCAGCAGCCAACCCCCACAGGGGGCTGATGGCTACACCTTC. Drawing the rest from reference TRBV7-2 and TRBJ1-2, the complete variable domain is GAGVSQSPSNKVTEKGKDVELRCDPISGHTALYWYRQSLGQGLEFLIYFQGNSAPDKSGLPSDRFSAERTGGSVSTLTIQRTQQEDSAVYLCASSQPPQGADGYTFGSGTRLTVV.

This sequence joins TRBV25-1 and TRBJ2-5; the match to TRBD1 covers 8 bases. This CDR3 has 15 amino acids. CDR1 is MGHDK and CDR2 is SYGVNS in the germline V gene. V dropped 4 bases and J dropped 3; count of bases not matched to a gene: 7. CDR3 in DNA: TGTGCCAGCAGTGGCAGGGGGCGGAGGGAAGAGACCCAGTACTTC. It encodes CASSGRGRREETQYF.

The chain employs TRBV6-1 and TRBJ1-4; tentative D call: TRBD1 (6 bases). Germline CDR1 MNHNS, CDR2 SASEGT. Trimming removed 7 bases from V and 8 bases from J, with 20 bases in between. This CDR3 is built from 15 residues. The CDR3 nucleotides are TGTGCCAGCACGCAGGAGGGGGGGGTCAGGGAAAAACTGTTTTTT. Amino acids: CASTQEGGVREKLFF.

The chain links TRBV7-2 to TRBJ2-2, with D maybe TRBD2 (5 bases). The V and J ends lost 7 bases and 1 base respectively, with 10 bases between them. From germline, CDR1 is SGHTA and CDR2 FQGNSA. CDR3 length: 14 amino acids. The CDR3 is CASTGGLNTGELFF. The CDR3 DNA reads TGTGCCAGCACGGGTGGACTGAACACCGGGGAGCTGTTTTTT. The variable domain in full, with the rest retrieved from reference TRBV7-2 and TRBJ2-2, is GAGVSQSPSNKVTEKGKDVELRCDPISGHTALYWYRQSLGQGLEFLIYFQGNSAPDKSGLPSDRFSAERTGGSVSTLTIQRTQQEDSAVYLCASTGGLNTGELFFGEGSRLTVL.

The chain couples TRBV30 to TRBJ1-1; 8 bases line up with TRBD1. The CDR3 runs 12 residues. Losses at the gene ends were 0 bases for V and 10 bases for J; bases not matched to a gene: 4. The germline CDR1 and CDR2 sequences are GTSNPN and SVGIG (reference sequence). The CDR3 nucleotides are TGTGCCTGGAGTGTAAGGGGGACAGGAGCTTTCTTT. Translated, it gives CAWSVRGTGAFF.

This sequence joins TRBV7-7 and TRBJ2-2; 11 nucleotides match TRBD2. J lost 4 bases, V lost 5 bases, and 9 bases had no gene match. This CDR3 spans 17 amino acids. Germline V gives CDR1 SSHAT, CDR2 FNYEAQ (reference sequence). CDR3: CASSTNLAGGLTGELFF. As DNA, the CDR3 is TGTGCCAGCAGCACCAATCTAGCGGGGGGCCTCACCGGGGAGCTGTTTTTT. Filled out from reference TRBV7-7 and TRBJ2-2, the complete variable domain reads GAGVSQSPRYKVTKRGQDVTLRCDPISSHATLYWYQQALGQGPEFLTYFNYEAQPDKSGLPSDRFSAERPEGSISTLTIQRTEQRDSAMYRCASSTNLAGGLTGELFFGEGSRLTVL.

The CDR3 loop reads CASIGREETEAFF. The CDR3 DNA follows: TGTGCCAGTATCGGCAGGGAAGAGACTGAAGCTTTCTTT. V usage is TRBV19 and J usage is TRBJ1-1, with D possibly being TRBD1 (5 bases). The V and J ends lost 7 bases and 5 bases respectively, with 14 bases between them. Per the germline V gene, CDR1 is LNHDA and CDR2 is SQIVND (reference sequence). The CDR3 loop spans 13 amino acids.

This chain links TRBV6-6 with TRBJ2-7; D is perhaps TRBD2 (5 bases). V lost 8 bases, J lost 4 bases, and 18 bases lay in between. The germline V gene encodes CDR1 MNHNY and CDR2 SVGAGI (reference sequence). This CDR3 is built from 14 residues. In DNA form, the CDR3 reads TGTGCCAGCCTGGGGAGCGGTGGACCTTACGAGCAGTACTTC. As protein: CASLGSGGPYEQYF.

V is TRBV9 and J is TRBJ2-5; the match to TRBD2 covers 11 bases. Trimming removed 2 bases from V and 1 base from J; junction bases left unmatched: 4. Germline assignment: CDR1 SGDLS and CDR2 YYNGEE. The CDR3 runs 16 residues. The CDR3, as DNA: TGTGCCAGCAGCGTCGGGACTAGCGGCCTCCAAGAGACCCAGTACTTC. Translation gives CASSVGTSGLQETQYF.

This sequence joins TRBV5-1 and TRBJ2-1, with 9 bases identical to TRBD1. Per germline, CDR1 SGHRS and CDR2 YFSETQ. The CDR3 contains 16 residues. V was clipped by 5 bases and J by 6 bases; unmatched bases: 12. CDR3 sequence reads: CASRQIPGQGPNEQFF. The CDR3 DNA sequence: TGCGCCAGCAGGCAAATACCGGGACAGGGTCCCAATGAGCAGTTCTTC.

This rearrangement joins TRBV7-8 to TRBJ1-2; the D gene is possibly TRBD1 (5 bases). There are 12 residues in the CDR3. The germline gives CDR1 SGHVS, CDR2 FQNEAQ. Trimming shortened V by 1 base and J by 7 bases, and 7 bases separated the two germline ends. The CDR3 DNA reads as TGTGCCAGCAGCTTAGACAGGTTTGGCTACACCTTC. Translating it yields CASSLDRFGYTF.

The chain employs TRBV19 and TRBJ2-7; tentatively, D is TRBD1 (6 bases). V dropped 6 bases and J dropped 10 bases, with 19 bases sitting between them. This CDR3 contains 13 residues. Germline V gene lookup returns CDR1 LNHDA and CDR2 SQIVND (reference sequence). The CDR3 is CASSNRVTEKQYF. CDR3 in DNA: TGTGCCAGTAGCAACAGGGTCACCGAAAAACAGTACTTC.

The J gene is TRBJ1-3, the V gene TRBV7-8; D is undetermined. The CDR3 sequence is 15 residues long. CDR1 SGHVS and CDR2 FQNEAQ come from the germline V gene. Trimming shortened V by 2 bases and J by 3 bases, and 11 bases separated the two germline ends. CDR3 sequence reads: CASSLSLGYGNTIYF. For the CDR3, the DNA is TGTGCCAGCAGCTTAAGTTTGGGCTATGGAAACACCATATATTTT.

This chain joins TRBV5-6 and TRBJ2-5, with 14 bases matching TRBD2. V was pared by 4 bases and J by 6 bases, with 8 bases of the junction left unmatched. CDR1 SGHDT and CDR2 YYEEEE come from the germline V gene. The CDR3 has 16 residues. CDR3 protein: CASSPGLAGVRKTQYF. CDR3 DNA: TGTGCCAGCAGCCCGGGACTAGCGGGAGTCCGGAAGACCCAGTACTTC.

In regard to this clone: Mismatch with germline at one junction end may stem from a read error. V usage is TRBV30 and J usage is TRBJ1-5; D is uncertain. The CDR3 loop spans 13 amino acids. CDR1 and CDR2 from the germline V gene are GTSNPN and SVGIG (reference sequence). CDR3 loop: CAWSVVRNRPQHF. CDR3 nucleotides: TGTGCCTGGAGTGTCGTTAGAAATCGGCCCCAGCATTTT.

Here the CDR3 DNA reads TGTGCCAGCAGCTTAGACCTGTCGGGACAGCCCCAGCATTTT. Amino acid sequence: CASSLDLSGQPQHF. The gene calls are TRBV7-9 and TRBJ1-5; D unresolved. V was clipped by 1 base and J by 7 bases, with 11 bases between them. Germline V gene data show CDR1 as SEHNR and CDR2 as FQNEAQ (reference sequence). The length of the CDR3 is 14 residues. Based on the CDR3 plus reference TRBV7-9 and TRBJ1-5, the full variable domain is DTGVSQNPRHKITKRGQNVTFRCDPISEHNRLYWYRQTLGQGPEFLTYFQNEAQLEKSRLLSDRFSAERPKGSFSTLEIQRTEQGDSAMYLCASSLDLSGQPQHFGDGTRLSIL.